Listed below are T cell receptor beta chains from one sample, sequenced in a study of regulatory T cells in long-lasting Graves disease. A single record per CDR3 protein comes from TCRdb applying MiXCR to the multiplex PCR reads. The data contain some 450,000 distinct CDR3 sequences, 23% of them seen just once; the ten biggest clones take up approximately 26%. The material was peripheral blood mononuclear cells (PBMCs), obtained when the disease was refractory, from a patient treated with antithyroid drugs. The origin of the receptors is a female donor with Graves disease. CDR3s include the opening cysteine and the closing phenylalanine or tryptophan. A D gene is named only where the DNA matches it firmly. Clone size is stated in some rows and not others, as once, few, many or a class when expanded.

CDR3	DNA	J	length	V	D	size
CASRPTGQGGYTF	TGTGCCAGCAGACCTACAGGGCAGGGTGGCTACACCTTC	TRBJ1-2	13	TRBV7-2	NA	many
CASSEAPSVKPQHF	TGTGCCAGCAGTGAAGCCCCCTCTGTGAAGCCCCAGCATTTT	TRBJ1-5	14	TRBV2	NA	NA
CAASLAGANTGELFF	TGTGCCGCCAGTTTAGCGGGAGCGAACACCGGGGAGCTGTTTTTT	TRBJ2-2	15	TRBV10-3	TRBD2	few
CASSLGGQGNQPQHF	TGTGCCAGCAGCTTAGGGGGACAGGGAAATCAGCCCCAGCATTTT	TRBJ1-5	15	TRBV7-2	TRBD1	many
CASKEQGMRETQYF	TGCGCCAGCAAAGAGCAGGGGATGAGAGAGACCCAGTACTTC	TRBJ2-5	14	TRBV5-1	NA	NA
CSVGESNTEAFF	TGCAGCGTTGGGGAATCGAACACTGAAGCTTTCTTT	TRBJ1-1	12	TRBV29-1	NA	NA
CASSLAGSYGYTF	TGTGCCAGCAGCTTGGCAGGATCTTATGGCTACACCTTC	TRBJ1-2	13	TRBV7-2	NA	many
CAGSEAEWAPNEKLFF	TGTGCCGGCAGTGAGGCCGAGTGGGCACCTAATGAAAAACTGTTTTTT	TRBJ1-4	16	TRBV25-1	NA	NA
CASRKNAIGAEKLFF	TGTGCCAGCAGGAAGAATGCTATAGGGGCTGAAAAACTGTTTTTT	TRBJ1-4	15	TRBV2	NA	many
CASSRMPGTGNDEQFF	TGTGCCAGCAGCCGAATGCCCGGGACTGGGAACGATGAGCAGTTCTTC	TRBJ2-1	16	TRBV7-3	NA	NA
CASSPDPGTGDTEAFF	TGTGCCAGCAGCCCGGATCCCGGGACAGGGGATACTGAAGCTTTCTTT	TRBJ1-1	16	TRBV13	TRBD1	NA
CAWGGPQSPNYGYTF	TGTGCTTGGGGCGGTCCCCAGAGCCCTAACTATGGCTACACCTTC	TRBJ1-2	15	TRBV11-2	NA	NA
CASSQTGVYEQYF	TGTGCCAGCAGCCAGACAGGGGTCTACGAGCAGTACTTC	TRBJ2-7	13	TRBV6-1	TRBD1	few
CASSRRTGGFYYGYTF	TGTGCCAGCAGTCGAAGGACAGGGGGCTTTTACTATGGCTACACCTTC	TRBJ1-2	16	TRBV12-3/TRBV12-4	TRBD1	many
CASSFGRSPTEKLFF	TGTGCCAGCAGTTTCGGGCGAAGCCCCACGGAAAAACTGTTTTTT	TRBJ1-4	15	TRBV12-3/TRBV12-4	NA	many
CASSLLLTGTIYGYTF	TGTGCCAGCAGCTTACTCCTGACAGGGACCATCTATGGCTACACCTTC	TRBJ1-2	16	TRBV7-2	TRBD1	few
CASSLDMRVTEAFF	TGTGCCAGCAGCTTAGATATGAGGGTCACTGAAGCTTTCTTT	TRBJ1-1	14	TRBV11-2	NA	NA